The 4 T cell receptor beta chains given below trace back to one sample, sequenced in a study of Graves' ophthalmopathy and Graves' hyperthyroidism. RNA transcripts were the template, and TCR beta CDR3 regions were amplified from them. HTBI-primed RT-PCR formed the first round, and a multiplex PCR formed the second. MiXCR was run by TCRdb on the multiplex PCR reads, yielding one entry per CDR3 protein. The sample holds tens of thousands of distinct CDR3 sequences, approximately 53% seen once. Sequencing was carried out using peripheral blood. These receptors originate from an adult woman with stable Graves' hyperthyroidism.

This clonotype was recorded at least ten times. The chain uses TRBV7-3 and TRBJ2-2; D remains unclear. CDR3 length: 14 residues. Per germline, CDR1 SGHTA and CDR2 FQGTGA. The V gene lost 5 bases and the J gene lost 6 bases, with 13 bases spanning the gap. CDR3 bases: TGTGCCAGCAGCGTAGACGGAAGGGCCGGGGAGCTGTTTTTT. It encodes CASSVDGRAGELFF.

In this sample, this clonotype turned up many times. The chain joins TRBV20-1 to TRBJ2-3; a weak D match, TRBD2 (6 bases). Trimming took off 0 bases at V and 5 bases at J, with 21 bases between the two ends. Germline values: CDR1 DFQATT, CDR2 SNEGSKA (reference sequence). The CDR3 is 17 residues long. In nucleotides, the CDR3 is TGCAGTGCTAGAGAACCCCGGGCCAGCGGGTGGGGAGATACGCAGTATTTT. It encodes CSAREPRASGWGDTQYF.

This clonotype was counted ten times or more. The gene calls are TRBV29-1 and TRBJ2-1, with TRBD1 matching 12 bases. J gave up 12 bases and V 3 bases, and 15 bases lay outside the gene matches. Per germline, CDR1 SQVTM and CDR2 ANQGSEA. The CDR3 is made up of 16 amino acids. CDR3 sequence: CSVDKEGGQGAERQFF. CDR3 bases: TGCAGCGTTGACAAAGAAGGGGGACAGGGGGCGGAAAGGCAGTTCTTC.

The rearrangement joins TRBV29-1 to TRBJ2-7; TRBD2 matches at 7 bases. CDR1 SQVTM and CDR2 ANQGSEA come from the germline V gene. The CDR3 has 14 residues. Losses at the gene ends were 1 base for V and 3 bases for J; bases not matched to a gene: 6. This CDR3 reads CSVEGWLAVYEQYF. The CDR3 region has the DNA TGCAGCGTTGAAGGTTGGCTAGCGGTCTACGAGCAGTACTTC.